At least ten counts were recorded for the clone carrying this TCR beta chain. TCRdb re-analysed the RACE reads in MiXCR, keeping a single row per CDR3 protein. Altogether around 110,000 distinct CDR3 sequences are present, 12% being singletons, with the ten largest covering over 1.5%. The V gene lost 2 bases and the J gene lost 3 bases, with 13 bases spanning the gap. The CDR3 sequence is 15 residues long. Germline lookup yields CDR1 MNHNY and CDR2 SVGAGI (reference sequence). The entry originates in a study of human T cells and chemical hapten exposure. The time point here: pre-sensitization, week 0. Treatment noted: therapeutic diphenylcyclopropenone sensitization with weekly scalp DPC.

The chain is built from TRBV6-6 and TRBJ1-1; D call uncertain. The sample was whole blood, taken in connection with sensitization to the hapten diphenylcyclopropenone (DPC). The sequence came from a woman between 50 and 59 years old with alopecia areata. Some clones in this sample may be carry-over from other donors' samples. The CDR3, as DNA: TGTGCCAGCAGTTACCGACTTTCCCGTGACACTGAAGCTTTCTTT. Translated, it gives CASSYRLSRDTEAFF.